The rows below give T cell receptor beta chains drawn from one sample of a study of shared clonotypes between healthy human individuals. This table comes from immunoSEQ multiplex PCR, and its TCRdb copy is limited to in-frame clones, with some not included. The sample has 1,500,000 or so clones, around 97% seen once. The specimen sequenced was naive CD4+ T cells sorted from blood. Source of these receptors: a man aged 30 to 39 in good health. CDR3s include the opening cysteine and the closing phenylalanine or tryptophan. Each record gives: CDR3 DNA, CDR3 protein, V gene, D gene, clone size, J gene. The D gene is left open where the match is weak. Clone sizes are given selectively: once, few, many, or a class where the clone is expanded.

cdr3_nt: TGTGCCAGTAGTATGCGGCAAACCGGAGGCATTCAGTACTTC; cdr3_aa: CASSMRQTGGIQYF; v_call: TRBV19; d_call: NA; clone_size: NA; j_call: TRBJ2-4
cdr3_nt: TGTAGTGCACCTCTGAGGACTGAAGCTTTCTTT; cdr3_aa: CSAPLRTEAFF; v_call: TRBV20-1; d_call: NA; clone_size: NA; j_call: TRBJ1-1
cdr3_nt: TGTGCCAGCAGCTTAAGGTGGGACTCCCAAACCCAGTACCAAGAGACCCAGTACTTC; cdr3_aa: CASSLRWDSQTQYQETQYF; v_call: TRBV7-3; d_call: NA; clone_size: NA; j_call: TRBJ2-5
cdr3_nt: TGTGCCAGCAGTTTATCGGGACTAGCGGGAGGGGAGCAGTTCTTC; cdr3_aa: CASSLSGLAGGEQFF; v_call: TRBV27; d_call: TRBD2; clone_size: NA; j_call: TRBJ2-1
cdr3_nt: TGTGCCAGCAGTTTTCTGGAGTGGCCCTACGAGCAGTACTTC; cdr3_aa: CASSFLEWPYEQYF; v_call: TRBV28; d_call: NA; clone_size: NA; j_call: TRBJ2-7
cdr3_nt: TGTGCCAGCAGCCGGATAGCGGGAGGGCCCATTTTACATGAGCAGTTCTTC; cdr3_aa: CASSRIAGGPILHEQFF; v_call: TRBV14; d_call: TRBD2; clone_size: once; j_call: TRBJ2-1
cdr3_nt: TGTGCCAGCAGTGAGCTAGCGGGCACCTACAATGAGCAGTTCTTC; cdr3_aa: CASSELAGTYNEQFF; v_call: TRBV2; d_call: TRBD2; clone_size: NA; j_call: TRBJ2-1
cdr3_nt: TGTGCCAGCCTCACTATCTCGGGGACCGGGGAGCTGTTTTTT; cdr3_aa: CASLTISGTGELFF; v_call: TRBV2; d_call: NA; clone_size: NA; j_call: TRBJ2-2
cdr3_nt: TGTGCCGCGGGAGGTGACAGGGGGGAAAACTATGGCTACACCTTC; cdr3_aa: CAAGGDRGENYGYTF; v_call: TRBV28; d_call: TRBD1; clone_size: NA; j_call: TRBJ1-2
cdr3_nt: TGTGCCAGTAGTATAAAGAGGGGGGGAAGAGAGACCCAGTACTTC; cdr3_aa: CASSIKRGGRETQYF; v_call: TRBV19; d_call: NA; clone_size: NA; j_call: TRBJ2-5
cdr3_nt: TGCGCCAGCAGCCGGACAGGGTTTTCCTACGAGCAGTACTTC; cdr3_aa: CASSRTGFSYEQYF; v_call: TRBV5-1; d_call: TRBD1; clone_size: NA; j_call: TRBJ2-7
cdr3_nt: TGTGCCAGCAGGGCCGGGACAGGACCTAATCTAGCCCAGCATTTT; cdr3_aa: CASRAGTGPNLAQHF; v_call: TRBV2; d_call: TRBD1; clone_size: NA; j_call: TRBJ1-5
cdr3_nt: TGTGCCAGCAGTGAAAGGATCCAAGAGACCCAGTACTTC; cdr3_aa: CASSERIQETQYF; v_call: TRBV6-1; d_call: NA; clone_size: NA; j_call: TRBJ2-5
cdr3_nt: TGTGCCAGCAGCTCGGTTAGGAACACCGGGGAGCTGTTTTTT; cdr3_aa: CASSSVRNTGELFF; v_call: TRBV7-8; d_call: NA; clone_size: NA; j_call: TRBJ2-2
cdr3_nt: TGTGCCAGCAGCTTAGCGGTCTATACCTACGAGCAGTACTTC; cdr3_aa: CASSLAVYTYEQYF; v_call: TRBV7-2; d_call: NA; clone_size: NA; j_call: TRBJ2-7
cdr3_nt: TGTGCCACCAGCAGGGGGACTAGCGGAAGCACAGATACGCAGTATTTT; cdr3_aa: CATSRGTSGSTDTQYF; v_call: TRBV15; d_call: TRBD2; clone_size: NA; j_call: TRBJ2-3
cdr3_nt: TGCGCCAGCAGCCAAGTTAAGACAGCCTACGAGCAGTACTTC; cdr3_aa: CASSQVKTAYEQYF; v_call: TRBV4-1; d_call: NA; clone_size: NA; j_call: TRBJ2-7
cdr3_nt: TGCGCCAGCAGCCCCACGACAGGGGGATACTATGGCTACACCTTC; cdr3_aa: CASSPTTGGYYGYTF; v_call: TRBV5-1; d_call: TRBD1; clone_size: NA; j_call: TRBJ1-2
cdr3_nt: TGTGCCAGCAGCGTAACCTCAGACCTGAATGAGCAGTTCTTC; cdr3_aa: CASSVTSDLNEQFF; v_call: TRBV9; d_call: NA; clone_size: NA; j_call: TRBJ2-1
cdr3_nt: TGTGCCAGCAGCTTCCGTCGGTCTAGCACAGATACGCAGTATTTT; cdr3_aa: CASSFRRSSTDTQYF; v_call: TRBV7-2; d_call: NA; clone_size: NA; j_call: TRBJ2-3
cdr3_nt: TGTGCCAGCTCACCATTAGGAGGGTCTAGCGGGAGGAAAGATACGCAGTATTTT; cdr3_aa: CASSPLGGSSGRKDTQYF; v_call: TRBV18; d_call: TRBD2; clone_size: NA; j_call: TRBJ2-3
cdr3_nt: TGTGCCAGCAGCCCAGTAGGGTTTGGAAACACCATATATTTT; cdr3_aa: CASSPVGFGNTIYF; v_call: TRBV7-9; d_call: NA; clone_size: NA; j_call: TRBJ1-3
cdr3_nt: TGTGCCAACCAGGGCCTAGCGGGAGTCACGGCTGTCGGGGCCAACGTCCTGACTTTC; cdr3_aa: CANQGLAGVTAVGANVLTF; v_call: TRBV2; d_call: TRBD2; clone_size: NA; j_call: TRBJ2-6
cdr3_nt: TGTGCCAGCAGCTTGGTTCAAGAGACCCAGTACTTC; cdr3_aa: CASSLVQETQYF; v_call: TRBV13; d_call: NA; clone_size: NA; j_call: TRBJ2-5
cdr3_nt: TGTGCCAGCAGCCCACCGGGTAGGGGGCCAACCTACGAGCAGTACTTC; cdr3_aa: CASSPPGRGPTYEQYF; v_call: TRBV9; d_call: TRBD1; clone_size: NA; j_call: TRBJ2-7
cdr3_nt: TGTGCCAGCAGTCAGGGTGTGGGATCTGGGGCCAACGTCCTGACTTTC; cdr3_aa: CASSQGVGSGANVLTF; v_call: TRBV28; d_call: NA; clone_size: NA; j_call: TRBJ2-6
cdr3_nt: TGTGCCAGCAGCTTGAGGACTAGCGGGAGGGTCTACAATGAGCAGTTCTTC; cdr3_aa: CASSLRTSGRVYNEQFF; v_call: TRBV11-2; d_call: TRBD2; clone_size: NA; j_call: TRBJ2-1
cdr3_nt: TGCGCCAGCAGCAGGGATCGGGACACCATATATTTT; cdr3_aa: CASSRDRDTIYF; v_call: TRBV10-1; d_call: NA; clone_size: NA; j_call: TRBJ1-3
cdr3_nt: TGTGCCAGCAGCGAGTCAGGGACAGTCTCTGGGGCCAACGTCCTGACTTTC; cdr3_aa: CASSESGTVSGANVLTF; v_call: TRBV7-3; d_call: TRBD1; clone_size: NA; j_call: TRBJ2-6
cdr3_nt: TGTGCCAGCAGCCTTGAGGGGGCGGGAGTGTCCTACGAGCAGTACTTC; cdr3_aa: CASSLEGAGVSYEQYF; v_call: TRBV5-4; d_call: NA; clone_size: NA; j_call: TRBJ2-7
cdr3_nt: TGTGCCAGCAGCTTAGGGACAGGCTCTAATGAAAAACTGTTTTTT; cdr3_aa: CASSLGTGSNEKLFF; v_call: TRBV11-2; d_call: TRBD1; clone_size: NA; j_call: TRBJ1-4
cdr3_nt: TGTGCCAGCAGTAGTCTCGTCAGGCAAGAGACCCAGTACTTC; cdr3_aa: CASSSLVRQETQYF; v_call: TRBV28; d_call: NA; clone_size: NA; j_call: TRBJ2-5
cdr3_nt: TGCGCCAGCCGACAGGGAACTGGCACAGATACGCAGTATTTT; cdr3_aa: CASRQGTGTDTQYF; v_call: TRBV5-1; d_call: TRBD1; clone_size: once; j_call: TRBJ2-3
cdr3_nt: TGTGCCAGCAGCCCTTTCTCCCCACCACAAGAGACCCAGTACTTC; cdr3_aa: CASSPFSPPQETQYF; v_call: TRBV7-9; d_call: NA; clone_size: once; j_call: TRBJ2-5
cdr3_nt: TGTGCCAGCAGCCCGCGCCCGGGACAGGGGCTGCCAACTAATGAAAAACTGTTTTTT; cdr3_aa: CASSPRPGQGLPTNEKLFF; v_call: TRBV5-4; d_call: TRBD1; clone_size: NA; j_call: TRBJ1-4
cdr3_nt: TGTGCCAGTAGTAGGGACAGAGGCAATCAGCCCCAGCATTTT; cdr3_aa: CASSRDRGNQPQHF; v_call: TRBV19; d_call: TRBD1; clone_size: NA; j_call: TRBJ1-5
cdr3_nt: TGTGCCAGCAGCTTGTGGGGTGTCTCAGATACGCAGTATTTT; cdr3_aa: CASSLWGVSDTQYF; v_call: TRBV5-6; d_call: NA; clone_size: NA; j_call: TRBJ2-3
cdr3_nt: TGTGCCAGCTCCAAGCGGGAGGCCACAGATACGCAGTATTTT; cdr3_aa: CASSKREATDTQYF; v_call: TRBV18; d_call: TRBD2; clone_size: once; j_call: TRBJ2-3
cdr3_nt: TGTGCCAGCAGCGCTTATACCGGCAGTGGGTACAATGAGCAGTTCTTC; cdr3_aa: CASSAYTGSGYNEQFF; v_call: TRBV5-6; d_call: NA; clone_size: NA; j_call: TRBJ2-1
cdr3_nt: TGTGCCAGCAGCTTAGTGGGACAGGGAAAGACCGGGGAGCTGTTTTTT; cdr3_aa: CASSLVGQGKTGELFF; v_call: TRBV7-6; d_call: TRBD1; clone_size: NA; j_call: TRBJ2-2
cdr3_nt: TGTGCCAGCAGCGTACCCGCACAGTCCTACGAGCAGTACTTC; cdr3_aa: CASSVPAQSYEQYF; v_call: TRBV9; d_call: NA; clone_size: NA; j_call: TRBJ2-7
cdr3_nt: TGTGCCAGCTCCCACGGACAGGACTATGGCTACACCTTC; cdr3_aa: CASSHGQDYGYTF; v_call: TRBV18; d_call: TRBD1; clone_size: NA; j_call: TRBJ1-2
cdr3_nt: TGTGCCAGCAGCGTATCAGGGCATGGTCAGCCCCAGCATTTT; cdr3_aa: CASSVSGHGQPQHF; v_call: TRBV9; d_call: NA; clone_size: once; j_call: TRBJ1-5
cdr3_nt: TGCGCCAGCAGTGAAGGAGCGGGAGGGCCGGGTTACAATGAGCAGTTCTTC; cdr3_aa: CASSEGAGGPGYNEQFF; v_call: TRBV10-1; d_call: TRBD2; clone_size: NA; j_call: TRBJ2-1
cdr3_nt: TGCGCCAGCAGCCCTGGAGGGTCGAACACCGGGGAGCTGTTTTTT; cdr3_aa: CASSPGGSNTGELFF; v_call: TRBV5-1; d_call: NA; clone_size: NA; j_call: TRBJ2-2
cdr3_nt: TGTGCCAGCATGTCCGGGACAGGGAAGTACGAGCAGTACTTC; cdr3_aa: CASMSGTGKYEQYF; v_call: TRBV25-1; d_call: TRBD1; clone_size: NA; j_call: TRBJ2-7
cdr3_nt: TGTGCCAGCAGCCCGGGGGCCTCCCCAGGGGAGACCCAGTACTTC; cdr3_aa: CASSPGASPGETQYF; v_call: TRBV11-2; d_call: NA; clone_size: NA; j_call: TRBJ2-5
cdr3_nt: TGTGCCAGCAGTGACGCGGGGGCCATGGGCGAGCAGTACTTC; cdr3_aa: CASSDAGAMGEQYF; v_call: TRBV6-1; d_call: NA; clone_size: NA; j_call: TRBJ2-7
cdr3_nt: TGTGCCAGCAGCCCGAAATCTGGAAACACCATATATTTT; cdr3_aa: CASSPKSGNTIYF; v_call: TRBV7-8; d_call: NA; clone_size: NA; j_call: TRBJ1-3
cdr3_nt: TGTGCCAGCCTCTTGGGACCTACGGGCGAGCAGTACTTC; cdr3_aa: CASLLGPTGEQYF; v_call: TRBV6-1; d_call: NA; clone_size: NA; j_call: TRBJ2-7
cdr3_nt: TGTGCCAGCAGCCAACTGCGGGAAAAACTGTTTTTT; cdr3_aa: CASSQLREKLFF; v_call: TRBV7-6; d_call: NA; clone_size: NA; j_call: TRBJ1-4
cdr3_nt: TGTGCCAGCAGAGCCGCCGGGCCTCCCACCGATACGCAGTATTTT; cdr3_aa: CASRAAGPPTDTQYF; v_call: TRBV9; d_call: NA; clone_size: NA; j_call: TRBJ2-3
cdr3_nt: TGTGCCAGCTCACCAAGGAATGGGAACACTGAAGCTTTCTTT; cdr3_aa: CASSPRNGNTEAFF; v_call: TRBV18; d_call: NA; clone_size: NA; j_call: TRBJ1-1
cdr3_nt: TGCGCCAGCAGCTTACGAGCGGGAGGGCCCGGCAATAATGAGCAGTTCTTC; cdr3_aa: CASSLRAGGPGNNEQFF; v_call: TRBV5-1; d_call: TRBD2; clone_size: NA; j_call: TRBJ2-1
cdr3_nt: TGCGCCAGCAGTGAGTTAACAGGGGTGGACACTGAAGCTTTCTTT; cdr3_aa: CASSELTGVDTEAFF; v_call: TRBV10-1; d_call: TRBD1; clone_size: NA; j_call: TRBJ1-1